This is a list of T cell receptor beta chains from one sample in a study of T cell responses to AZD1222 COVID-19 vaccine. The table came from immunoSEQ multiplex PCR; TCRdb's copy has only in-frame clones and leaves some out. The sample lists about 100,000 clones; about 87% were seen once. Material: peripheral blood, obtained on day 0 of AZD1222 vaccination. The receptors originated from an adult in good health. Both conserved end residues are part of each CDR3. The order of the fields is V gene, D gene, J gene, clone size, CDR3 protein, CDR3 DNA. D genes are given only for firm matches. Clone sizes are given selectively: once, few, many, or a class where the clone is expanded.

V: TRBV9; D: TRBD2; J: TRBJ2-2; size: .; CDR3: CASSTTGTSGVGELFF; DNA: TGTGCCAGCAGCACAACCGGGACTAGCGGGGTCGGGGAGCTGTTTTTT
V: TRBV9; D: .; J: TRBJ2-1; size: .; CDR3: CASSVRDTSSYNEQFF; DNA: TGTGCCAGCAGCGTCCGGGACACAAGCTCCTACAATGAGCAGTTCTTC
V: TRBV2; D: TRBD2; J: TRBJ2-7; size: .; CDR3: CASSERTSVDEQYF; DNA: TGTGCCAGCAGTGAACGTACTAGCGTTGACGAGCAGTACTTC
V: TRBV3-1/TRBV3-2; D: .; J: TRBJ2-1; size: .; CDR3: CASSKPTSSVKKFF; DNA: TGTGCCAGCAGCAAACCTACTAGTTCCGTTAAGAAGTTCTTC
V: TRBV5-1; D: TRBD2; J: TRBJ2-2; size: .; CDR3: CASSTSGRIETGELFF; DNA: TGCGCCAGCAGCACTAGCGGGAGGATCGAGACCGGGGAGCTGTTTTTT
V: TRBV7-2; D: .; J: TRBJ1-1; size: .; CDR3: CASSPGTTERAFF; DNA: TGTGCCAGCAGCCCCGGGACAACAGAGAGGGCTTTCTTT
V: TRBV28; D: TRBD1; J: TRBJ2-3; size: .; CDR3: CASSYALDRVALKFPLTDTQYF; DNA: TGTGCCAGCAGTTATGCCCTAGACAGGGTAGCCTTGAAATTCCCTCTCACAGATACGCAGTATTTT
V: TRBV19; D: TRBD2; J: TRBJ2-7; size: few; CDR3: CARGGLALSYEQYF; DNA: TGTGCCAGGGGGGGACTAGCCCTATCCTACGAGCAGTACTTC
V: TRBV7-9; D: .; J: TRBJ2-2; size: .; CDR3: CASSPRANTGELFF; DNA: TGTGCCAGCAGCCCCCGGGCGAACACCGGGGAGCTGTTTTTT
V: TRBV30; D: .; J: TRBJ2-3; size: .; CDR3: CAWTGTDTQYF; DNA: TGTGCCTGGACCGGTACAGATACGCAGTATTTT
V: TRBV28; D: TRBD2; J: TRBJ2-3; size: .; CDR3: CASTGSSGLAGSDTQYF; DNA: TGTGCCAGTACAGGGAGCTCAGGGCTAGCGGGTAGTGATACGCAGTATTTT
V: TRBV7-9; D: .; J: TRBJ2-5; size: .; CDR3: CASRRSMGAETQYF; DNA: TGTGCCAGCAGACGATCGATGGGGGCAGAGACCCAGTACTTC
V: TRBV3-1/TRBV3-2; D: .; J: TRBJ1-6; size: few; CDR3: CASSQAWGGVNSPLHF; DNA: TGTGCCAGCAGCCAAGCCTGGGGGGGTGTTAATTCACCCCTCCACTTT
V: TRBV4-3; D: .; J: TRBJ2-1; size: .; CDR3: CASSQDLGARGEGEQFF; DNA: TGCGCCAGCAGCCAAGATCTCGGGGCTAGGGGGGAGGGCGAGCAGTTCTTC
V: TRBV7-9; D: TRBD2; J: TRBJ2-1; size: once; CDR3: CASSLGLAGGLYEQFF; DNA: TGTGCCAGCAGCTTGGGCCTAGCGGGAGGATTGTATGAGCAGTTCTTC
V: TRBV4-2; D: .; J: TRBJ2-7; size: .; CDR3: CASSQVWRGRYEQYF; DNA: TGTGCCAGCAGCCAAGTGTGGAGGGGGAGGTACGAGCAGTACTTC
V: TRBV30; D: .; J: TRBJ2-2; size: .; CDR3: CAWSRGYTGELFF; DNA: TGTGCCTGGAGTCGGGGGTACACCGGGGAGCTGTTTTTT
V: TRBV6-5; D: .; J: TRBJ1-1; size: once; CDR3: CASSYSAGTEAFF; DNA: TGTGCCAGCAGTTACTCGGCAGGCACTGAAGCTTTCTTT
V: TRBV15; D: TRBD2; J: TRBJ2-3; size: .; CDR3: CATSKSGSGTDTQYF; DNA: TGTGCCACCAGTAAAAGCGGGAGTGGCACAGATACGCAGTATTTT
V: TRBV6-5; D: TRBD1; J: TRBJ1-2; size: .; CDR3: CASSQKIQGAGGYTF; DNA: TGTGCCAGCAGCCAAAAAATACAGGGGGCTGGAGGCTACACCTTC
V: TRBV4-1; D: .; J: TRBJ1-2; size: .; CDR3: CASSLKAPPTNYGYTF; DNA: TGCGCCAGCAGCCTAAAAGCCCCCCCCACTAACTATGGCTACACCTTC
V: TRBV5-4; D: .; J: TRBJ1-1; size: .; CDR3: CASSLDGVPAFF; DNA: TGTGCCAGCAGCTTGGATGGGGTGCCCGCTTTCTTT
V: TRBV7-9; D: .; J: TRBJ1-1; size: .; CDR3: CASSYGPRGGEAFF; DNA: TGTGCCAGCAGCTACGGGCCCCGGGGAGGGGAAGCTTTCTTT
V: TRBV7-2; D: TRBD2; J: TRBJ2-4; size: .; CDR3: CASSSGLAGVLLAKNIQYF; DNA: TGTGCCAGCAGCTCGGGACTAGCGGGAGTCCTTCTAGCCAAAAACATTCAGTACTTC
V: TRBV6-5; D: .; J: TRBJ1-2; size: .; CDR3: CASSAGQRNGYTF; DNA: TGTGCCAGCAGCGCAGGACAGCGCAATGGCTACACCTTC
V: TRBV13; D: TRBD2; J: TRBJ2-1; size: .; CDR3: CASRGRLSGGNEQFF; DNA: TGTGCCAGCCGAGGGAGACTTAGCGGGGGCAATGAGCAGTTCTTC
V: TRBV23-1; D: TRBD1; J: TRBJ2-7; size: few; CDR3: CASSQSRDRGYEQYF; DNA: TGCGCCAGCAGTCAATCCAGGGACAGGGGATACGAGCAGTACTTC
V: TRBV27; D: .; J: TRBJ2-3; size: few; CDR3: CASSLGKGEDTQYF; DNA: TGTGCCAGCAGTTTAGGGAAGGGGGAAGATACGCAGTATTTT
V: TRBV5-3; D: TRBD1; J: TRBJ1-3; size: .; CDR3: CARSQKKPDRGLGNTIYF; DNA: TGTGCCAGAAGCCAGAAAAAGCCAGACAGGGGGCTTGGAAACACCATATATTTT
V: TRBV3-1/TRBV3-2; D: .; J: TRBJ2-3; size: .; CDR3: CASSPGGEPSTDTQYF; DNA: TGTGCCAGCAGCCCCGGAGGTGAGCCGAGCACAGATACGCAGTATTTT
V: TRBV6-9; D: .; J: TRBJ1-5; size: .; CDR3: CASSSPWVSSNQPQHF; DNA: TGTGCCAGCAGTTCCCCGTGGGTTTCCTCCAATCAGCCCCAGCATTTT
V: TRBV30; D: TRBD2; J: TRBJ2-3; size: once; CDR3: CAWSVKAGGEENTDTQYF; DNA: TGTGCCTGGAGTGTAAAAGCGGGGGGCGAAGAAAACACAGATACGCAGTATTTT
V: TRBV24-1; D: .; J: TRBJ1-2; size: .; CDR3: CATSDPTGSRYGYTF; DNA: TGTGCCACCAGTGATCCCACAGGGAGCCGCTATGGCTACACCTTC
V: TRBV2; D: TRBD1; J: TRBJ1-2; size: .; CDR3: CASRLDRSSSYGYTF; DNA: TGTGCCAGCAGACTGGACAGGTCCTCCTCCTATGGCTACACCTTC
V: TRBV30; D: .; J: TRBJ2-7; size: .; CDR3: CAWDDRSLYEQYF; DNA: TGTGCCTGGGATGACAGGTCACTCTACGAGCAGTACTTC
V: TRBV7-6; D: .; J: TRBJ2-5; size: .; CDR3: CASSPSAWGRETQYF; DNA: TGTGCCAGCAGCCCAAGCGCTTGGGGTAGAGAGACCCAGTACTTC
V: TRBV24-1; D: .; J: TRBJ1-5; size: .; CDR3: CATSDTGLQPQHF; DNA: TGTGCCACCAGTGATACAGGGTTGCAGCCCCAGCATTTT
V: TRBV6-2/TRBV6-3; D: .; J: TRBJ1-4; size: .; CDR3: CASSYAGGVGEKLFF; DNA: TGTGCCAGCAGTTACGCGGGCGGGGTTGGAGAAAAACTGTTTTTT
V: TRBV7-9; D: .; J: TRBJ2-5; size: few; CDR3: CASSLGGSLETQYF; DNA: TGTGCCAGCAGTCTTGGGGGCTCCTTAGAGACCCAGTACTTC
V: TRBV4-3; D: .; J: TRBJ2-3; size: once; CDR3: CASSQDAPPPWTDTQYF; DNA: TGCGCCAGCAGCCAAGACGCTCCCCCCCCATGGACAGATACGCAGTATTTT
V: TRBV6-1; D: .; J: TRBJ2-7; size: .; CDR3: CASSELTRGEQYF; DNA: TGTGCCAGCAGTGAATTGACCAGGGGCGAGCAGTACTTC
V: TRBV7-6; D: .; J: TRBJ2-7; size: .; CDR3: CASSDGTVPSYEQYF; DNA: TGTGCCAGCAGCGACGGGACTGTACCATCCTACGAGCAGTACTTC
V: TRBV19; D: .; J: TRBJ1-1; size: .; CDR3: CASSNSGSEAFF; DNA: TGTGCCAGTAGTAACAGTGGCTCTGAAGCTTTCTTT
V: TRBV2; D: TRBD1; J: TRBJ1-3; size: .; CDR3: CASRQDRGASGNTIYF; DNA: TGTGCCAGCAGACAGGACAGGGGAGCCTCTGGAAACACCATATATTTT
V: TRBV9; D: .; J: TRBJ2-3; size: .; CDR3: CASNTGEFTDTQYF; DNA: TGTGCCAGCAACACCGGGGAATTCACAGATACGCAGTATTTT
V: TRBV18; D: .; J: TRBJ2-1; size: .; CDR3: CASSPPGRSYDNNEQFF; DNA: TGTGCCAGCTCACCTCCGGGACGCAGTTACGACAACAATGAGCAGTTCTTC
V: TRBV5-6; D: TRBD1; J: TRBJ2-1; size: .; CDR3: CASSLLGQGEFNEQFF; DNA: TGTGCCAGCAGCTTGCTGGGACAGGGTGAGTTCAATGAGCAGTTCTTC
V: TRBV7-2; D: TRBD2; J: TRBJ2-7; size: .; CDR3: CASSLFGGLAGLEQYF; DNA: TGTGCCAGCAGCTTATTTGGGGGACTAGCGGGCCTCGAGCAGTACTTC
V: TRBV7-2; D: .; J: TRBJ1-1; size: few; CDR3: CASSLYGGTEAFF; DNA: TGTGCCAGCAGCCTATACGGGGGAACTGAAGCTTTCTTT
V: TRBV23-1; D: TRBD2; J: TRBJ2-3; size: .; CDR3: CASSQRDGEREGVGGSTDTQYF; DNA: TGCGCCAGCAGTCAACGGGATGGGGAGCGGGAGGGTGTTGGTGGGAGCACAGATACGCAGTATTTT
V: TRBV18; D: .; J: TRBJ1-4; size: .; CDR3: CASSLDRVFNEKLFF; DNA: TGTGCCAGCTCACTTGACCGAGTCTTTAATGAAAAACTGTTTTTT
V: TRBV7-8; D: .; J: TRBJ1-6; size: .; CDR3: CASRLSLNNSPLHF; DNA: TGTGCCAGCAGGCTTAGTCTTAATAATTCACCCCTCCACTTT